A selection of T cell receptor beta chains follows, all from one sample in a study of cytomegalovirus exposure and HLA in healthy donors. The protocol was immunoSEQ multiplex PCR, while the TCRdb copy is restricted to in-frame clones and leaves out a portion. The sample lists around 150,000 clones; about 88% were seen once. What was sequenced was PBMCs. These receptors all stem from a young woman in good health and CMV-seronegative. Each CDR3 is given with its conserved first and last residue. The order of the fields is CDR3 protein, V gene, J gene.

cdr3_aa: CASSMFREGNQPQHF
v_call: TRBV10-2
j_call: TRBJ1-5

cdr3_aa: CASSLASSGSSGNEQFF
v_call: TRBV5-1
j_call: TRBJ2-1

cdr3_aa: CASSHGVNTEAFF
v_call: TRBV18
j_call: TRBJ1-1

cdr3_aa: CASSPGQEYEQYF
v_call: TRBV18
j_call: TRBJ2-7

cdr3_aa: CASSELAGGPGELFF
v_call: TRBV6-1
j_call: TRBJ2-2

cdr3_aa: CASALGPGNNQPQHF
v_call: TRBV4-1
j_call: TRBJ1-5

cdr3_aa: CASSWDRGGYEQYF
v_call: TRBV5-4
j_call: TRBJ2-7

cdr3_aa: CASSLATSGGASRETQYF
v_call: TRBV5-1
j_call: TRBJ2-5

cdr3_aa: CAISDTVTREQYF
v_call: TRBV10-3
j_call: TRBJ2-7

cdr3_aa: CASGIGQGAGEQYF
v_call: TRBV5-1
j_call: TRBJ2-7

cdr3_aa: CASSPLGTGGNTIYF
v_call: TRBV5-6
j_call: TRBJ1-3

cdr3_aa: CASSLYSRASLHYEQYF
v_call: TRBV27
j_call: TRBJ2-7

cdr3_aa: CASSLEPLQETQYF
v_call: TRBV5-4
j_call: TRBJ2-5

cdr3_aa: CASTSLQGPTGYTF
v_call: TRBV10-1
j_call: TRBJ1-2

cdr3_aa: CASSYSWTSGSYEQYF
v_call: TRBV6-5
j_call: TRBJ2-7

cdr3_aa: CASSDQSGFSNQPQHF
v_call: TRBV4-2
j_call: TRBJ1-5

cdr3_aa: CASSDRVYSPLHF
v_call: TRBV2
j_call: TRBJ1-6

cdr3_aa: CASSLSPGQANYGYTF
v_call: TRBV7-9
j_call: TRBJ1-2

cdr3_aa: CASRGQGVDGYTF
v_call: TRBV2
j_call: TRBJ1-2

cdr3_aa: CASRRGSEQYF
v_call: TRBV27
j_call: TRBJ2-7

cdr3_aa: CASSSRGGQPQHF
v_call: TRBV27
j_call: TRBJ1-5

cdr3_aa: CASTYPIEGYTF
v_call: TRBV6-1
j_call: TRBJ1-2

cdr3_aa: CASRRGGATDTQYF
v_call: TRBV2
j_call: TRBJ2-3

cdr3_aa: CASSPPLAGTYNEQFF
v_call: TRBV18
j_call: TRBJ2-1

cdr3_aa: CASSPAWGDTNTQYF
v_call: TRBV4-3
j_call: TRBJ2-3

cdr3_aa: CASSSHSVSVSYEQYF
v_call: TRBV5-6
j_call: TRBJ2-7

cdr3_aa: CAWTPPSTSGETQYF
v_call: TRBV30
j_call: TRBJ2-5

cdr3_aa: CASSLVPGIPYNEQFF
v_call: TRBV7-9
j_call: TRBJ2-1

cdr3_aa: CASSFPGQGPKSYEQYF
v_call: TRBV5-6
j_call: TRBJ2-7

cdr3_aa: CASSPRGLAGGQSYEQYF
v_call: TRBV5-4
j_call: TRBJ2-7

cdr3_aa: CATQPRQDLYGYTF
v_call: TRBV2
j_call: TRBJ1-2

cdr3_aa: CASSAYITTGDGYTF
v_call: TRBV11-2
j_call: TRBJ1-2

cdr3_aa: CASSPPGRGGGEAFF
v_call: TRBV13
j_call: TRBJ1-1

cdr3_aa: CASSLAGGNIQYF
v_call: TRBV11-3
j_call: TRBJ2-4

cdr3_aa: CASSHRMGQGSEAFF
v_call: TRBV13
j_call: TRBJ1-1

cdr3_aa: CASSLIAVRSSTDTQYF
v_call: TRBV27
j_call: TRBJ2-3